Listed below are T cell receptor beta chains from one sample, sequenced in a study of T cell responses to AZD1222 COVID-19 vaccine. Profiling relied on immunoSEQ multiplex PCR, and the TCRdb table lists in-frame clones only, not all of them. The sample records approximately 90,000 clones, about nine tenths being singletons. The source material was peripheral blood, sampled on day 0 of AZD1222 vaccination. The receptors stem from an adult in good health. Each CDR3 is given with its conserved first and last residue. A D gene is named only where the DNA matches it firmly. Clone size is shown for a subset of rows, as once, few, many or a class of expanded clone.

>NA|TRBJ1-1|NA|17|TRBV19
TGTGCCAGTAGTCTTAAATCGGACGGTACGTTGAACACTGAAGCTTTCTTT
CASSLKSDGTLNTEAFF
>NA|TRBJ2-2|NA|15|TRBV7-9
TGTGCCAGCAGAGCCGGGACAAGGAACACCGGGGAGCTGTTTTTT
CASRAGTRNTGELFF
>NA|TRBJ1-6|NA|15|TRBV3-1/TRBV3-2
TGTGCCAGCAGCCAAGATGGAGCTTCAGGGTCACCCCTCCACTTT
CASSQDGASGSPLHF
>NA|TRBJ1-1|NA|13|TRBV19
TGTGCCAGCAAGGGACGGATGAACACTGAAGCTTTCTTT
CASKGRMNTEAFF
>TRBD1|TRBJ1-1|NA|14|TRBV11-2
TGTGCCAGCGGAACCAGGGGGATGAACACTGAAGCTTTCTTT
CASGTRGMNTEAFF
>TRBD2|TRBJ2-2|NA|15|TRBV2
TGTGCCAGCAGGGGATGGGGGAGGGCCGGCGGGGAGCTGTTTTTT
CASRGWGRAGGELFF
>NA|TRBJ1-4|NA|15|TRBV9
TGTGCCAGCAGCGCCGGGAGGGCGAACTTTGAAAAACTGTTTTTT
CASSAGRANFEKLFF
>NA|TRBJ1-2|NA|15|TRBV6-2/TRBV6-3
TGTGCCAGCAGTTACGGGAGTATCATTAACTATGGCTACACCTTC
CASSYGSIINYGYTF
>NA|TRBJ1-5|NA|14|TRBV21-1
TGTGCCAGCCTTGGACAGGGCCCCAATCAGCCCCAGCATTTT
CASLGQGPNQPQHF
>TRBD1|TRBJ1-2|NA|17|TRBV24-1
TGTGCCACCAGTGATTCCCGACGGACAGGCGCTAACTATGGCTACACCTTC
CATSDSRRTGANYGYTF
>TRBD1|TRBJ2-1|NA|14|TRBV18
TGTGCCAGCTCACCATCGGCAGGGGGAAATGAGCAGTTCTTC
CASSPSAGGNEQFF
>NA|TRBJ2-1|NA|15|TRBV6-5
TGTGCCAGCAGTTACGTCGCCAGGTCCTACAATGAGCAGTTCTTC
CASSYVARSYNEQFF
>NA|TRBJ1-5|few|14|TRBV2
TGTGCCAGCAGCAACGGCCCCAAAGGACAGCCCCAGCATTTT
CASSNGPKGQPQHF
>NA|TRBJ2-7|NA|13|TRBV12-3/TRBV12-4
TGTGCCAGCAGAGAGCAGGGGATCTACGAGCAGTACTTC
CASREQGIYEQYF
>TRBD1|TRBJ2-7|NA|15|TRBV7-9
TGTGCCAGCAGCCGCCCGGGACAGGGATCCCTCGAGCAGTACTTC
CASSRPGQGSLEQYF
>NA|TRBJ2-3|NA|15|TRBV15
TGTGCCACCAGCAGAGTTGGCAGGGGAACAGATACGCAGTATTTT
CATSRVGRGTDTQYF
>TRBD1|TRBJ2-1|NA|15|TRBV5-1
TGCGCCAGCAGCCTGGAAGGGGGCGGGCCAAGCGAGCAGTTCTTC
CASSLEGGGPSEQFF
>TRBD1|TRBJ1-6|NA|13|TRBV3-1/TRBV3-2
TGTGCCAGCAGCCCTCGACAGGGATCACCCCTCCACTTT
CASSPRQGSPLHF
>TRBD2|TRBJ2-1|NA|16|TRBV5-4
TGTGCCAGCAGCTTGAACCCTAGCGGGAGGTACAATGAGCAGTTCTTC
CASSLNPSGRYNEQFF
>NA|TRBJ2-1|few|14|TRBV24-1
TGTGCCACCAGTGACAACGACAAGTACAATGAGCAGTTCTTC
CATSDNDKYNEQFF
>NA|TRBJ1-1|NA|15|TRBV6-5
TGTGCCAGCAGTTACGGCGGACCGTTGAACACTGAAGCTTTCTTT
CASSYGGPLNTEAFF
>TRBD1|TRBJ1-1|few|19|TRBV10-3
TGTGCCATCAGAAGCTCCAGGGGACAGGAAGGTAGTGTGAACACTGAAGCTTTCTTT
CAIRSSRGQEGSVNTEAFF
>NA|TRBJ2-7|NA|14|TRBV2
TGTGCCAGCAGTGTTTACCCACTGACGATGGAGCAGTACTTC
CASSVYPLTMEQYF
>NA|TRBJ1-1|NA|15|TRBV3-1/TRBV3-2
TGTGCCAGCAGCCAAGACCCGGGGGTGAACACTGAAGCTTTCTTT
CASSQDPGVNTEAFF
>NA|TRBJ1-2|NA|16|TRBV27
TGTGCCAGCAGTCCAACGGGACTGACAACCCCTTATGGCTACACCTTC
CASSPTGLTTPYGYTF
>NA|TRBJ2-2|NA|14|TRBV9
TGTGCCAGCAGCCCAAGGGAGAACACCGGGGAGCTGTTTTTT
CASSPRENTGELFF
>NA|TRBJ1-1|NA|16|TRBV5-1
TGCGCCAGCAGCTCCGGGACTCCGAGGGGGAACACTGAAGCTTTCTTT
CASSSGTPRGNTEAFF
>NA|TRBJ2-7|NA|12|TRBV3-1/TRBV3-2
TGTGCCAGCAGCCCCGGGGGTGGCGAGCAGTACTTC
CASSPGGGEQYF
>TRBD2|TRBJ2-5|NA|15|TRBV11-2
TGTGCCAGCAGTTCCCGACTAGCGGGAAGAGAGACCCAGTACTTC
CASSSRLAGRETQYF
>NA|TRBJ1-1|NA|16|TRBV7-2
TGTGCCAGCAGCTCCCGAGCCGGGACTATGAACACTGAAGCTTTCTTT
CASSSRAGTMNTEAFF
>TRBD2|TRBJ2-7|NA|14|TRBV2
TGTGCCAGCATGGTGACTAGCGGGTCCTACGAGCAGTACTTC
CASMVTSGSYEQYF
>NA|TRBJ2-2|few|17|TRBV7-6
TGTGCCAGCAGCTTACCTACAGGGTTAGGGAACACCGGGGAGCTGTTTTTT
CASSLPTGLGNTGELFF
>NA|TRBJ2-1|NA|15|TRBV3-1/TRBV3-2
TGTGCCAGCAGCCAACTCGGGAGCCAGCACAATGAGCAGTTCTTC
CASSQLGSQHNEQFF
>NA|TRBJ1-1|NA|15|TRBV5-1
TGCGCCAGCAGCCTCTGGCAACCTCCGAACACTGAAGCTTTCTTT
CASSLWQPPNTEAFF
>NA|TRBJ1-2|few|13|TRBV16
TGTGCCAGCAGCCAGGGTCAGGGCTATGGCTACACCTTC
CASSQGQGYGYTF
>NA|TRBJ1-1|NA|16|TRBV6-5
TGTGCCAGCAGTTACTCGATCGAGGAGGGATATACTGAAGCTTTCTTT
CASSYSIEEGYTEAFF
>NA|TRBJ1-1|NA|16|TRBV18
TGTGCCAGCTCACCAAGTACGGGATACATGAACACTGAAGCTTTCTTT
CASSPSTGYMNTEAFF
>NA|TRBJ2-6|NA|17|TRBV30
TGTGCCTGGAGTGGAGGCGGCTCCCACTCTGGGGCCAACGTCCTGACTTTC
CAWSGGGSHSGANVLTF
>TRBD1|TRBJ2-7|NA|14|TRBV5-6
TGTGCCAGCACCGGTAGGACAGGGGCTTACGAGCAGTACTTC
CASTGRTGAYEQYF
>TRBD1|TRBJ1-6|NA|14|TRBV27
TGTGCCAGCAACGACAGGGGCCCTTATTCACCCCTCCACTTT
CASNDRGPYSPLHF
>TRBD2|TRBJ2-5|NA|13|TRBV30
TGTGCCTGGGGGACTAGCGGGGAAGAGACCCAGTACTTC
CAWGTSGEETQYF
>NA|TRBJ2-5|NA|16|TRBV9
TGTGCCAGCAGCGTAGGTGGCGGGGGCATCCAAGAGACCCAGTACTTC
CASSVGGGGIQETQYF
>NA|TRBJ1-4|NA|14|TRBV2
TGTGCCAGCAGTGAAGCGGGTAGGGAAGAAAAACTGTTTTTT
CASSEAGREEKLFF
>NA|TRBJ2-1|NA|14|TRBV6-5
TGTGCCAGCAAACCGGGACATGCTAACAATGAGCAGTTCTTC
CASKPGHANNEQFF
>NA|TRBJ1-5|few|14|TRBV6-5
TGTGCCAGCAGCCGGACAGCTGGCAATCAGCCCCAGCATTTT
CASSRTAGNQPQHF
>NA|TRBJ2-7|NA|15|TRBV19
TGTGCCAGTAGTAACTCGTGGGACACTTTCTACGAGCAGTACTTC
CASSNSWDTFYEQYF
>TRBD1|TRBJ1-4|once|16|TRBV6-5
TGTGCCAGCAGTTACGACAGGGGGCCTACTAATGAAAAACTGTTTTTT
CASSYDRGPTNEKLFF
>NA|TRBJ2-5|NA|16|TRBV5-4
TGTGCCAGCAGCTTGGTTTCGGGACACCGGTCGGAGACCCAGTACTTC
CASSLVSGHRSETQYF
>TRBD2|TRBJ2-7|once|14|TRBV7-9
TGTGCCAGCAGCTCATGGACTAGTTTGTACGAGCAGTACTTC
CASSSWTSLYEQYF
>NA|TRBJ1-2|NA|10|TRBV19
TGTGCCAGTACGGGGTCGGGCTACACCTTC
CASTGSGYTF
>NA|TRBJ1-4|NA|15|TRBV4-1
TGCGCCAGCAGCCAAGCAGGAGGGGTTAATGAAAAACTGTTTTTT
CASSQAGGVNEKLFF
>TRBD1|TRBJ1-4|NA|15|TRBV6-5
TGTGCCACCCGCCCCAGGGGGGGAGATAATGAAAAACTGTTTTTT
CATRPRGGDNEKLFF
>NA|TRBJ1-1|NA|16|TRBV30
TGTGCCTGGAGTGTACGGGTGGGGAACATGAACACTGAAGCTTTCTTT
CAWSVRVGNMNTEAFF
>NA|TRBJ1-2|once|13|TRBV7-9
TGTGCCAGCAGCTTAGAACCAGACTATGGCTACACCTTC
CASSLEPDYGYTF
>NA|TRBJ2-5|NA|14|TRBV5-1
TGCGCCAGCAGCTTGGCCGGACAGCAAGAGACCCAGTACTTC
CASSLAGQQETQYF